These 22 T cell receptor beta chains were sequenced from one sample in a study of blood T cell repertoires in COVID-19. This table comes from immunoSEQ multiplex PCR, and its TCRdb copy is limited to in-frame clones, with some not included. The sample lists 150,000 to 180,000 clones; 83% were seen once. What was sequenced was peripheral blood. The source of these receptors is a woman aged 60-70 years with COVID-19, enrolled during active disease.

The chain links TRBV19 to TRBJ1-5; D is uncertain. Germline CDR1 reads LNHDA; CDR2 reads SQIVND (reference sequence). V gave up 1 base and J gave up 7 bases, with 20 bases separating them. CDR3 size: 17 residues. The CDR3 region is CASSIGDIGSRGQPQHF. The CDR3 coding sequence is TGTGCCAGTAGTATAGGCGACATTGGCTCCCGCGGGCAGCCCCAGCATTTT.

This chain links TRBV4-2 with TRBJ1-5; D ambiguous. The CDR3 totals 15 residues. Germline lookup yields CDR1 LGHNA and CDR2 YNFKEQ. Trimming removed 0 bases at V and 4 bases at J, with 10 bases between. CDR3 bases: TGTGCCAGCAGCCAAGATGGGCAGCCGAATCAGCCCCAGCATTTT. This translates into CASSQDGQPNQPQHF.

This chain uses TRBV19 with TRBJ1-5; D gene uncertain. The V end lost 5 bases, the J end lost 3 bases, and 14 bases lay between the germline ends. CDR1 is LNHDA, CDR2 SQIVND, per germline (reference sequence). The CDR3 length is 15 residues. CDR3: CASSHGLKNNQPQHF. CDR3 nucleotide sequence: TGTGCCAGTAGTCACGGACTTAAGAACAATCAGCCCCAGCATTTT. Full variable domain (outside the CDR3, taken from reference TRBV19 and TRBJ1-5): DGGITQSPKYLFRKEGQNVTLSCEQNLNHDAMYWYRQDPGQGLRLIYYSQIVNDFQKGDIAEGYSVSREKKESFPLTVTSAQKNPTAFYLCASSHGLKNNQPQHFGDGTRLSIL.

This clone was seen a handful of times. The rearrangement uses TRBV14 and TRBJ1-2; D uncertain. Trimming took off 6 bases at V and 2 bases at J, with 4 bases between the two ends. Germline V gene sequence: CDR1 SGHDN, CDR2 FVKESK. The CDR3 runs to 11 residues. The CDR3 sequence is CASRRNYGYTF. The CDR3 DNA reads TGTGCCAGCAGACGGAACTATGGCTACACCTTC.

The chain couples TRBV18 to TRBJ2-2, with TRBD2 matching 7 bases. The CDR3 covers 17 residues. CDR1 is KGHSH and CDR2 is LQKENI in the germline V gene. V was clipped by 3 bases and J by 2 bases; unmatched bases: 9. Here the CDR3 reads CASSPLAGVPNTGELFF. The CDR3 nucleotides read TGTGCCAGCTCACCCTTGGCGGGGGTCCCTAACACCGGGGAGCTGTTTTTT.

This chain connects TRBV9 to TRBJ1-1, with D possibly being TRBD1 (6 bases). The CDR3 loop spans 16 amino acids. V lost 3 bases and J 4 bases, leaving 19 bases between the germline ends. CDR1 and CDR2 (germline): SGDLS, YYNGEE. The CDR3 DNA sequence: TGTGCCAGCAGCGCCTCCTGGGGACAACCTAGCACTGAAGCTTTCTTT. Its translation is CASSASWGQPSTEAFF.

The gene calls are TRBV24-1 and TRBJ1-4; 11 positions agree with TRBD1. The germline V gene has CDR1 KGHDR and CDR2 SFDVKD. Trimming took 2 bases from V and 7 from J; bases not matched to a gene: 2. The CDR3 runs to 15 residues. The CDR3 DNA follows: TGTGCCACCAGTGATTCCGGGACAGGGGGTGAAAAACTGTTTTTT. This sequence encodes CATSDSGTGGEKLFF.

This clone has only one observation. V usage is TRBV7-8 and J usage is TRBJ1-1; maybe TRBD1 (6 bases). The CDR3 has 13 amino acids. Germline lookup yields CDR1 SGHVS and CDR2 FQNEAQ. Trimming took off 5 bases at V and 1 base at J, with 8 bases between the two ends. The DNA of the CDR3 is TGTGCCAGCAGCGCGGACAGGAACACTGAAGCTTTCTTT. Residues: CASSADRNTEAFF.

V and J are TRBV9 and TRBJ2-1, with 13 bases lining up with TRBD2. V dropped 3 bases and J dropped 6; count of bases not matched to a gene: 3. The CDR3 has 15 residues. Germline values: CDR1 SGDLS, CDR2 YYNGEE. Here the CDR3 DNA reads TGTGCCAGCAGCGAGGGACTAGCGGGAAGCAATGAGCAGTTCTTC. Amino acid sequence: CASSEGLAGSNEQFF.

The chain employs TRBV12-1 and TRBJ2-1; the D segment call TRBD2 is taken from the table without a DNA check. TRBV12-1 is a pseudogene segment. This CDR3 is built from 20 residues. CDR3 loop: CASSFAALNETSSVHNEQFF. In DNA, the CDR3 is TGTGCCAGCAGCTTTGCGGCCCTAAACGAGACTAGCTCGGTACATAATGAGCAGTTCTTC.

The CDR3, as DNA: TGTGCCAGCAGCCAGAAGTTGGATGGGCCCCAGTACTTC. This gives the protein CASSQKLDGPQYF. V gene TRBV3-1 (or the pseudogene TRBV3-2) combines with J gene TRBJ2-5; D not resolved. The CDR3 has 13 amino acids. The germline V and J ends were trimmed by 3 bases and 9 bases, with 14 bases remaining between them. Germline loops: CDR1 LGHDT, CDR2 YNNKEL (reference sequence).

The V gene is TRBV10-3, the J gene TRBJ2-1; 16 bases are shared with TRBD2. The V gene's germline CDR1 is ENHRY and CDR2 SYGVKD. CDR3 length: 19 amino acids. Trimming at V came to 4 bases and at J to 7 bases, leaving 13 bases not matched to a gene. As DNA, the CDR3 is TGTGCCATCAGTGCTGGGTTGGGACTAGCGGGAGGGCCGAAGAATGAGCAGTTCTTC. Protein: CAISAGLGLAGGPKNEQFF.

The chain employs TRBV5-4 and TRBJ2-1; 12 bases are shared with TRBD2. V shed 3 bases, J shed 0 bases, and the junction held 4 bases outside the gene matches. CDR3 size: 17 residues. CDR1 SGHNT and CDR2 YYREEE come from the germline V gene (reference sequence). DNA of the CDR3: TGTGCCAGCAGCTCCGGACTAGCGGGAAGCTCCTACAATGAGCAGTTCTTC. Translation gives CASSSGLAGSSYNEQFF.

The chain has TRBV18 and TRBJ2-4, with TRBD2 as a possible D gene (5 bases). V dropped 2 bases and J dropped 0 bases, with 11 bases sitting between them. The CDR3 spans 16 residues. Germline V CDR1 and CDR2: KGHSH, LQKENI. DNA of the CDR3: TGTGCCAGCTCACCAAGCGGCCAGCTAGCCAAAAACATTCAGTACTTC. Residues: CASSPSGQLAKNIQYF.

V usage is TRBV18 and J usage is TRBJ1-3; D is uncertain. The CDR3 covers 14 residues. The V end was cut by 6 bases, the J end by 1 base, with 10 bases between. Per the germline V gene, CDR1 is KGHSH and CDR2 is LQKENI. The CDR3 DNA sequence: TGTGCCAGCTCTTACGGCGGGTCTGGAAACACCATATATTTT. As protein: CASSYGGSGNTIYF.

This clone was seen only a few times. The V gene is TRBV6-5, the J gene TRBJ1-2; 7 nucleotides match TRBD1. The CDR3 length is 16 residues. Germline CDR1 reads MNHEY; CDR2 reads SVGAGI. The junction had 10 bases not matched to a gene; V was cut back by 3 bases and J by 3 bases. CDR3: CASSYGLGGRDYGYTF. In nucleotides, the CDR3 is TGTGCCAGCAGTTATGGTTTAGGGGGCAGAGACTATGGCTACACCTTC.

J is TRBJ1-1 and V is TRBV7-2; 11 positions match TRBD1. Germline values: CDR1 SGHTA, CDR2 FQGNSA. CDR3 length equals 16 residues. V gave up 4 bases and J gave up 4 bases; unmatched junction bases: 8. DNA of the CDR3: TGTGCCAGCAGCTGCCTAACCGGGACAGGGGGCACTGAAGCTTTCTTT. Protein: CASSCLTGTGGTEAFF.

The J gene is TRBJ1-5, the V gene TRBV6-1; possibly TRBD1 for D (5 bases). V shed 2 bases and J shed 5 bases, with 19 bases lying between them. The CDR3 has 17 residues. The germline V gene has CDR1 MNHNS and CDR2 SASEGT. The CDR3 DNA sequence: TGTGCCAGCAGTGAACTGGGGGGGAGGGACCTCCATCAGCCCCAGCATTTT. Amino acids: CASSELGGRDLHQPQHF.

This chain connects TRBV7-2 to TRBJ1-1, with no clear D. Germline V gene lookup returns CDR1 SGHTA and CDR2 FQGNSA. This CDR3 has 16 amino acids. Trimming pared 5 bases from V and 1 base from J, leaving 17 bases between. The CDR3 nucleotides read TGTGCCAGCAGCCCACCCAAACCGCGGAGGAACACTGAAGCTTTCTTT. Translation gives CASSPPKPRRNTEAFF.

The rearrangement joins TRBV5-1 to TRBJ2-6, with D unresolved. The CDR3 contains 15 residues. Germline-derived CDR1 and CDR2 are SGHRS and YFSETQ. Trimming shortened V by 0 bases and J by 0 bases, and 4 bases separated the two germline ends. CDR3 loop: CASSLALSGANVLTF. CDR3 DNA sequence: TGCGCCAGCAGCTTGGCACTCTCTGGGGCCAACGTCCTGACTTTC.

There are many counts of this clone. The CDR3 sequence is CASSPRPTQYF. Here the CDR3 DNA reads TGTGCCAGCAGCCCCAGGCCGACCCAGTACTTC. J is TRBJ2-5 and V is TRBV14; D ambiguous. The V end was cut by 4 bases, the J end by 7 bases, with 7 bases between. This CDR3 is built from 11 residues. Germline loops: CDR1 SGHDN, CDR2 FVKESK.

CDR3 coding DNA: TGTGCCAGCAGGAAGACTGGCACAGATACGCAGTATTTT. Amino acid sequence: CASRKTGTDTQYF. The chain has TRBV2 and TRBJ2-3; D gene ambiguous. The CDR3 extends over 13 amino acids. Deletions cut 6 bases from V and 1 base from J, with 8 bases between. Germline V CDR1 and CDR2: SNHLY, FYNNEI.